This T cell receptor (beta chain) was captured by sequencing in a study of PD-1 blockade in classical Hodgkin lymphoma. Every patient relapsed after autologous stem cell transplantation, and brentuximab vedotin exposure varied. The assay was immunoSEQ multiplex PCR, and TCRdb's table has in-frame clones only and misses some. The table has approximately 100,000 clones, around 89% seen once. The TCR sequence derives from a human donor with classical Hodgkin lymphoma. Sequenced material: peripheral blood mononuclear cells (PBMCs), taken before the second cycle of nivolumab.

CDR3 sequence: CASSQDHRGRNTIYF. CDR3 in DNA: TGCGCCAGCAGCCAAGACCACAGGGGGAGGAACACCATATATTTT. The chain joins TRBV4-1 to TRBJ1-3; 8 bases align to TRBD1. The CDR3 runs 15 residues. Germline assignment: CDR1 MGHRA and CDR2 YSYEKL. Unmatched junction bases numbered 5, after V lost 0 bases and J lost 7 bases.